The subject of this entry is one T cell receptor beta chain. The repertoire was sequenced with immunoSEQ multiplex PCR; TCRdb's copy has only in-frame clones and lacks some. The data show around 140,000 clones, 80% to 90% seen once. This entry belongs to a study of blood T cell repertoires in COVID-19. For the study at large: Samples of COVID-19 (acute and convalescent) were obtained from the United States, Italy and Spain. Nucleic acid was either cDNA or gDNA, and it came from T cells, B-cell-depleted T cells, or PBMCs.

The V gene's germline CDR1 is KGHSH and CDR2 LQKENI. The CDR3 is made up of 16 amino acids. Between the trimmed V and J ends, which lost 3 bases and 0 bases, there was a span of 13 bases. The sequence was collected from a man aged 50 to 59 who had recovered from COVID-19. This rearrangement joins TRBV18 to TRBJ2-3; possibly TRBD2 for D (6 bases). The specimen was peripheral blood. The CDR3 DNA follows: TGTGCCAGCTCACCTAGTACTAGCAGAAGCACAGATACGCAGTATTTT. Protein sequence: CASSPSTSRSTDTQYF. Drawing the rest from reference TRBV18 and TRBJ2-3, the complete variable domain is NAGVMQNPRHLVRRRGQEARLRCSPMKGHSHVYWYRQLPEEGLKFMVYLQKENIIDESGMPKERFSAEFPKEGPSILRIQQVVRGDSAAYFCASSPSTSRSTDTQYFGPGTRLTVL.